This TCR beta chain was captured in a study of human T cells and chemical hapten exposure (dated by TCRdb to the early 2020s). Broadly, across the study: Libraries were combined into a pool for sequencing, and differences in TCR yield between samples came mainly from small differences in library volumes within the pool. The study tracked peripheral blood TCR repertoire changes in vivo during primary and secondary sensitization to the hapten diphenylcyclopropenone (DPC) in alopecia patients. From each blood RNA sample, both TCR alpha and TCR beta chains were sequenced. The research as a whole found: Repeated subsampling changed both the strength of the expansion versus patch-test correlation and the threshold at which that correlation became significant. DPC sensitization did not change how many TCRs were above 1 in 1000 frequency, and no evidence was found of alterations in global repertoire structure.

Library creation used RACE. Sequencing used a NextSeq 500. During library preparation, unique molecular identifiers were attached to individual cDNA molecules so that TCRs could be counted in a quantitative, reproducible way. Per the authors' processing: The median number of TCRs per sample was some 100,000, ranging from 23,224 to 690,600. The Decombinator software suite was used to annotate the V, J and CDR3 of the TCR reads. Every sample was subsampled to the same number of TCRs (28,000) for the PS versus PT1 abundance plots. TCRs were defined as expanded if absent before sensitization and observed at least eight times at the 2-week time point. TCRdb redid the processing of the public reads, applying fastp at Q25 and MiXCR, and retained in-frame beta chains. Under each unique CDR3 protein, matching rows form one entry showing the most common genes and DNA. The V and J calls were not made by the authors but by TCRdb's processing. Within this sample are 50,000 to 70,000 distinct CDR3 sequences, with around 6.5% of them counted one time only. 3.4% of the sample comes from the top ten.

From its cysteine to its phenylalanine, the CDR3 spans 15 amino acids. Only the CDR3 portion is preserved as DNA: 45 bases, with reading frame beginning at the first base. The germline V gene gives CDR1 as SGHAT and CDR2 as FQNNGV. V and J are truncated by 5 bases and 10 bases respectively, leaving an intervening sequence of 22 bases. The intended sense of this specimen's time point label: healthy volunteer bleed at 6 weeks. Unfractionated whole blood was collected in Tempus Blood RNA tubes, and total RNA was extracted from that blood. As TCR sequencing controls, five healthy volunteers were used, with blood taken at day 0, 2 weeks and 6 weeks. This clonotype was observed at least ten times. This clone's antigen is unknown. No much larger clone exists at a distance of one base, and base qualities are not known.

The specimen was whole blood. The receptor was isolated from a female donor in good health. Some clones in this sample may be carry-over from other donors' samples. The receptor chain draws on TRBV11-2 and TRBJ2-3; tentative D gene TRBD1, with 5 bases matching. The nucleotides read TGTGCCAGCAGCCGCCAGGGTCCCCCGAGTGATCCGCAGTATTTT. Protein translation: CASSRQGPPSDPQYF.